The T cell receptor beta chain described here comes from a study of cytomegalovirus exposure and HLA in healthy donors (dated by TCRdb to about 2017). Regarding the research as a whole: An earlier analysis of roughly 630 of the donors reported 250 to 300 Gb of sequence data and some 120 million unique TCR beta sequences from roughly 200 million T cells. Of the 300 to 400 genotyped donors, about 84% fell in the genetic ancestry cluster associated with self-reported Caucasian donors. A later genetic analysis used genome-wide SNP genotypes for about 55% of the 666 donors, treating that subset as a discovery cohort. Among almost 400 genotyped donors of the cohort, an average of approximately 230,000 unique TCR beta nucleotide sequences were sequenced per donor, 15% to 20% of them non-productive. HLA typing included class I and class II loci at four-digit resolution. The number of typed donors differed by locus: about 620-640 for A, B, C, DRB1 and DQB1; approximately 530 for DQA1; 606 for DPA1; and around 450 for DPB1. An earlier analysis of around 580 of the donors used high-throughput TCR beta sequencing to judge whether each TCR beta V gene segment behaved as functional or pseudogenic. Roughly 300 gigabases of sequencing data and roughly 90 million unique TCR sequences were included in an early release covering 550 to 650 HLA-typed donors. To predict cytomegalovirus infection status, the study combined high-throughput TCR immunosequencing, statistical association of individual TCRs with disease status, and machine learning. In a later analysis, previously published TCR beta repertoires from several hundred donors were re-analyzed and high-resolution HLA genotyping was added so that TCR occurrence patterns could be studied. Every discovery cohort repertoire had been produced on one sequencing platform. The study used immunosequencing to profile the T cell repertoires of some 600 subjects and linked those repertoires to cytomegalovirus serostatus. In addition to the first cohort of 650 to 800 subjects, a separate validation cohort of some 120 different subjects was used. Rather than drawing on any new phenotypic data, the later analysis identified candidate immune exposures from TCR beta sequences and the way those sequences occurred across donors. Donor age, sex, ethnicity and CMV serostatus were compiled alongside the repertoire data. Several DR-DQ haplotypes were treated as single units for association and clustering because of strong linkage in the cohort. The aim of the study was to test whether cataloging public T cell receptors could identify signatures of past pathogen exposure. The paper's findings and limits, for the study overall: A later analysis found that TCR association rates varied across HLA loci, with DRB1 alleles showing the most associated TCRs and HLA-C alleles the fewest. In a later genetic analysis, fewer N-insertions in productive TCRs were reported among donors in an Asian-associated ancestry cluster than the approximately 630-donor mean. In an earlier analysis of several hundred of the donors, most TCR beta V segments were observed in productive rearrangements about 90% or about 30% of the time, broadly matching IMGT annotations. Across donors, most TCR sequences were observed very rarely, whereas some public TCRs were present in many individuals. The sequencing pipeline was judged likely to have produced a cluster of highly shared sequence variants as a technical artifact. CMV serostatus was the only immune exposure information available for the cohort. In a later genetic analysis, a missense DCLRE1C variant was associated with V-gene and J-gene trimming of TCR beta chains, and the association was replicated in an independent cohort. A later analysis reported that several top co-occurrence clusters appeared linked to parvovirus B19, influenza, CMV and Epstein-Barr virus. Because counts were too low, some 17 rarely observed V segments, including chromosome 9 orphons, were excluded from the earlier analysis of 587 of the donors. Because some donors lacked HLA typing at each locus, the association tests relied only on the typed subset. Cytomegalovirus status was reported to be diagnosed by the classifier with high specificity and sensitivity in both the original and validation cohorts. The authors suggested that the approach could potentially be extended to other disease states and immunological phenotypes. Only TCR beta chains were sequenced in this cohort, and the absence of alpha or paired-chain data limited detectable features. The study gave a list of under 200 TCR beta chains associated with cytomegalovirus. In vitro tests confirmed that three of the cytomegalovirus-associated TCR beta chains recognize cytomegalovirus antigens. Presence/absence analyses assumed roughly uniform sequencing depth across donors, an assumption that may not hold. A further reported finding was that TCR beta sequences accurately predicted the HLA-A and HLA-B alleles for most subjects in the first cohort. In a later analysis, most CMV-associated TCR beta chains were found to appear HLA-restricted, with HLA associations seemingly driven largely by CMV exposure. In a later analysis, HLA-associated TCR beta chains showed more clonal expansion and lower generation probabilities than non-associated chains that were equally common. Linkage disequilibrium might explain the correlated functional status among segregating V segments, but an unknown experimental factor could not be excluded. When HLA alleles, especially DR and DQ, strongly co-occurred, attributing TCR associations to individual alleles was difficult. In a later analysis, 16,951 TCR beta sequences were associated with specific HLA alleles at a false discovery rate of 0.05.

On this clone itself: Its antigen is still unknown. One base away there is no much larger clone; base qualities are not given.

Libraries were constructed by the immunoSEQ multiplex PCR assay. The multiplex PCR relied on a mix of 60 forward primers for TCR Vbeta segments and 13 reverse primers for TCR Jbeta segments. The CDR3 region of rearranged TCR beta genes was amplified from genomic DNA with a multiplex PCR assay. The Illumina HiSeq System was used to sequence the amplified TCR beta libraries as 87-base-pair reads. In the authors' own workflow: A later analysis counted about 80 million unique TCR beta chains across the 666 repertoires, and approximately 11 million of these chains were shared by at least two donors. Raw reads were error-corrected and collapsed into unique sequences by a nearest-neighbor algorithm in which closely related sequences were merged to remove PCR and sequencing errors. CDR3 sequences were aligned to IMGT reference sequences to assign V, D and J gene segments. For a sequence to be retained, at least a six-nucleotide match to both a V gene segment and a J gene segment was required. A rearrangement was called productive if the CDR3 had no stop codons and remained in frame with V and J, and every other rearrangement was called non-productive. CDR3 was defined by IMGT convention, running from the second conserved V-encoded cysteine to the conserved J-encoded phenylalanine. Sequences without an unambiguous match to a single V gene segment were excluded from the earlier analysis of several hundred of the donors. In an earlier analysis of 587 of the donors, a V segment was called functional when productive rearrangements were above 56.7%, and segregating when the standard deviation between donors exceeded 5%. A statistical classification framework was built for diagnosing cytomegalovirus status from the catalog of TCR beta chain sequences. In a later analysis, TCR nucleotide sequences were compared against IMGT/GENE-DB human TR gene sequences so that V and J genes could be assigned. Using the TCRdist pipeline, a later analysis assigned CDR3 sequences along with most-parsimonious VDJ recombination scenarios. A later analysis defined each TCR beta chain by its CDR3 amino acid sequence plus V-gene family, and excluded reads lacking a unique V-gene family. As a way to deal with suspected cross-contamination and a sequencing artifact, a later analysis dropped over 550 nucleotide sequences that were highly shared and had low generation probability. In a later analysis, a clonal expansion index for each public chain was calculated from normalized within-repertoire ranks of inferred template counts. In a later analysis, generation probabilities were computed with a VDJ recombination model fitted to out-of-frame rearrangements, and the resulting probabilities were checked against IGoR. In a later analysis, hypergeometric tests were used to score TCR-TCR, TCR-HLA and TCR-CMV co-occurrence, with a repertoire-size bias correction applied to TCR pairs. False discovery rates were estimated in a later analysis by permuting HLA or CMV assignments 20 times. A later analysis grouped co-occurring TCRs with DBSCAN, adding TCRdist sequence similarity when clustering within HLA-allele-positive subsets. Co-occurrence clustering excluded repertoires with fewer than 30,000 or more than 120,000 public chains, plus five with anomalous nucleotide sharing. The source is immuneACCESS, and TCRdb retained only in-frame sequences with V and J called. Part of the clones is not carried over; for the studies checked, unresolved V genes explain less than half of this, and the remainder is unexplained. V and J calls plus clone size are reproduced from that table; the DNA served to infer D and trimming. The sample data list approximately 140,000 clones, and roughly 77% of these were observed just once. The ten biggest clones cover over 3% of the sample.

The cohort consisted of 650 to 700 healthy bone marrow donors. All cohort members were sampled while nominally healthy, although unrecorded immune exposures were likely present. The donor tested CMV seronegative, placing the donor among the 350 to 400 seronegative members of the cohort. Each donor provided a peripheral blood sample, and peripheral blood mononuclear cells were used for TCR beta sequencing. Genomic DNA extraction from the blood cell samples was performed with the Qiagen DNeasy Blood Extraction Kit. This TCR derives from a man aged 35-49 years in good health and CMV-seronegative. The specimen was PBMCs.

At the DNA level, the sequence is TGTGCCAGCAGGCTCATTCGGTTGAACACCGGGGAGCTGTTTTTT. Translated, this is CASRLIRLNTGELFF. The V and J segments used are TRBV11-2 and TRBJ2-2; the D gene is not confidently resolved. According to the germline V gene, CDR1 reads SGHAT and CDR2 reads FQNNGV. V lost 6 bases and J lost 1 base; the stretch between them is 12 bases long. The CDR3 covers 15 residues, taking in both the cysteine and the phenylalanine. Only CDR3 DNA remains: 45 bases, in frame from the first base.